This T cell receptor beta chain appears in the sequencing data of a study of shared clonotypes between healthy human individuals. Donors were Caucasian adults residing in Nashville, Tennessee, USA. Germline V gene data show CDR1 as MNHEY and CDR2 as SVGAGI. V lost 5 bases and J lost 3, with 14 bases in between. The CDR3 has 14 amino acids. Concerning this clone itself: Its cognate antigen is unknown.

Notes on the study in general: Among non-shared clonotypes, generation probabilities were lower than among those shared by all four donors.

Data came from immunoSEQ multiplex PCR; TCRdb stores just in-frame clones and leaves some out. The sample shows millions of clones, roughly 93% of them seen only once. Sequencing input: naive CD4+ T cells from PBMCs. Subset noted: CD45RA+ positively selected. This rearrangement joins TRBV6-5 to TRBJ2-7; either TRBD1 or TRBD2 may supply D (5 bases each). The clonotype comes from a man aged 18-30 years in good health. Some clones in this sample may be carry-over from other donors' samples. The CDR3 DNA follows: TGTGCCAGCAGTCGGACTGGGGGTAACTACGAGCAGTACTTC. It is translated as CASSRTGGNYEQYF.